These T cell receptor beta chains were read from a single sample in a study of T cells after yellow fever vaccination. TCRdb itself ran the 5' RACE reads through MiXCR, one entry per CDR3 protein. The sample consists of 250,000 to 400,000 distinct CDR3 sequences, approximately 4% of them appearing once. This material consisted of PBMCs, taken 5 days after the yellow fever booster vaccination. The receptors were gathered from a man between 18 and 29 years old who received the YFV17D yellow fever vaccine. Both conserved end residues are part of each CDR3. D genes are given only for firm matches. Clone size is stated in some rows and not others, as once, few, many or a class when expanded.

-	-	TRBV3-1	TRBJ1-2	CASSQEGGNYGYTF	TGTGCCAGCAGCCAAGAAGGAGGGAACTATGGCTACACCTTC
TRBD1	many	TRBV10-3	TRBJ1-1	CAISEPGQGGTEAFF	TGTGCCATCAGTGAGCCGGGACAGGGGGGCACTGAAGCTTTCTTT
-	-	TRBV15	TRBJ1-5	CATSRDLAGNQPQHF	TGTGCCACCAGCAGAGATCTGGCAGGGAATCAGCCCCAGCATTTT
-	many	TRBV5-1	TRBJ2-7	CASSLVRDYSYEQYF	TGCGCCAGCAGCTTGGTCCGGGATTACTCCTACGAGCAGTACTTC
-	-	TRBV10-2	TRBJ1-1	CASSESRGGRTEAFF	TGCGCCAGCAGTGAGTCGCGCGGGGGGAGAACTGAAGCTTTCTTT
TRBD2	few	TRBV6-4	TRBJ2-1	CASSWAAGGEQFF	TGTGCCAGCAGCTGGGCCGCGGGGGGCGAGCAGTTCTTC
-	-	TRBV28	TRBJ2-2	CASSPPTGNTGELFF	TGTGCCAGCAGTCCCCCGACAGGGAACACCGGGGAGCTGTTTTTT
-	-	TRBV12-3/TRBV12-4	TRBJ1-4	CASRRGINEKLFF	TGTGCCAGCAGAAGGGGTATAAATGAAAAACTGTTTTTT
-	-	TRBV27	TRBJ2-3	CASSLRAGVRATDTQYF	TGTGCCAGCAGTTTAAGGGCAGGGGTCCGGGCGACAGATACGCAGTATTTT
-	-	TRBV12-3/TRBV12-4	TRBJ2-7	CASSWDTIYEQYF	TGTGCCAGCAGCTGGGACACCATCTACGAGCAGTACTTC
-	few	TRBV24-1	TRBJ1-3	CATSPGSGNTIYF	TGTGCCACCAGTCCGGGCTCTGGAAACACCATATATTTT
-	many	TRBV7-9	TRBJ2-1	CASSPSFLGAKYNEQFF	TGTGCCAGCAGCCCATCCTTTCTCGGGGCGAAATACAATGAGCAGTTCTTC
-	few	TRBV6-4	TRBJ1-1	CASKLAPGMEAFF	TGTGCCAGCAAGTTGGCCCCGGGAATGGAAGCTTTCTTT
TRBD2	many	TRBV24-1	TRBJ2-3	CATSDPTPGGSGTDTQYF	TGTGCCACCAGTGATCCAACGCCGGGGGGGTCTGGCACAGATACGCAGTATTTT
-	-	TRBV30	TRBJ1-2	CAWSGVSLAGGYTF	TGTGCCTGGAGTGGAGTCAGCCTCGCAGGGGGCTACACCTTC
-	many	TRBV7-9	TRBJ2-3	CASSLSQGRGSTDTQYF	TGTGCCAGCAGCTTATCTCAAGGCCGCGGGAGCACAGATACGCAGTATTTT
TRBD1	-	TRBV7-9	TRBJ1-6	CASSSGQGWNSPLHF	TGTGCCAGCAGCTCTGGACAGGGATGGAATTCACCCCTCCACTTT
-	many	TRBV20-1	TRBJ2-1	CSARLTYNEQFF	TGCAGTGCTAGACTAACCTACAATGAGCAGTTCTTC
-	many	TRBV5-1	TRBJ1-1	CASSLSQYTEAFF	TGCGCCAGCAGCTTGAGTCAGTACACTGAAGCTTTCTTT
-	many	TRBV4-1	TRBJ2-6	CASSQVSPISGANVLTF	TGCGCCAGCAGCCAAGTCAGCCCGATCTCTGGGGCCAACGTCCTGACTTTC
TRBD1	-	TRBV11-2	TRBJ2-5	CASSPWGDRYQETQYF	TGTGCCAGCAGCCCATGGGGGGACAGGTACCAAGAGACCCAGTACTTC
-	many	TRBV7-2	TRBJ2-3	CASSLAYTDTQYF	TGTGCCAGCAGCTTAGCATACACAGATACGCAGTATTTT
-	-	TRBV6-2/TRBV6-3	TRBJ1-5	CASNGGGQPQHF	TGTGCCAGCAACGGGGGAGGTCAGCCCCAGCATTTT
TRBD1	few	TRBV20-1	TRBJ1-6	CSAPGQGLRSPLHF	TGCAGTGCACCCGGACAGGGGTTACGTTCACCCCTCCACTTT
TRBD1	many	TRBV14	TRBJ2-5	CASSHPGQEIETQYF	TGTGCCAGCAGCCACCCGGGACAGGAGATAGAGACCCAGTACTTC
-	many	TRBV7-2	TRBJ1-5	CASSLGARENQPQHF	TGTGCCAGCAGCTTAGGGGCACGGGAAAATCAGCCCCAGCATTTT
-	-	TRBV6-6	TRBJ1-5	CASSYSFQAADQPQHF	TGTGCCAGCAGTTACTCGTTTCAGGCGGCAGATCAGCCCCAGCATTTT
-	many	TRBV5-1	TRBJ1-1	CASRNQGNTEAFF	TGCGCCAGCAGAAACCAGGGGAACACTGAAGCTTTCTTT
TRBD1	many	TRBV4-3	TRBJ1-2	CASSQSRDRGWSGYTF	TGCGCCAGCAGCCAGTCCCGGGACAGGGGGTGGAGTGGCTACACCTTC